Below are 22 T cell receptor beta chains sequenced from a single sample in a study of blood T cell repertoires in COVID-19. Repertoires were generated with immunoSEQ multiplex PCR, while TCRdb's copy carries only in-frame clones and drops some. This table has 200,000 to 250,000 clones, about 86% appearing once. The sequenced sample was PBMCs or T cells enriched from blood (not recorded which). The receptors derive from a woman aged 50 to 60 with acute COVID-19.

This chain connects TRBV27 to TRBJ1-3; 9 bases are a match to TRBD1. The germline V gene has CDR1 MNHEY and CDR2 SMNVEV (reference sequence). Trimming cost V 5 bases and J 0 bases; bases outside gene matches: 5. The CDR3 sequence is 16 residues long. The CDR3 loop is CASSVMGQGSGNTIYF. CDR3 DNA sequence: TGTGCCAGCAGTGTAATGGGACAGGGCTCTGGAAACACCATATATTTT.

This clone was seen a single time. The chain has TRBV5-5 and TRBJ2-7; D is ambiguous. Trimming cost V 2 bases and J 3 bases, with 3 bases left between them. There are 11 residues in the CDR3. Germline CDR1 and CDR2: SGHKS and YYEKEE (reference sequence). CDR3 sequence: CASSLHYEQYF. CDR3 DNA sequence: TGTGCCAGCAGCTTACACTACGAGCAGTACTTC.

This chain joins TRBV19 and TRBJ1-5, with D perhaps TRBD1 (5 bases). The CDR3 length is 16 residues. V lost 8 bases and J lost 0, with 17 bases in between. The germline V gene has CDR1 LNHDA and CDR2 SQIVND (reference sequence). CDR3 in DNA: TGTGCCAGTGTAGACAGATTACTAAATAGCAATCAGCCCCAGCATTTT. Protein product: CASVDRLLNSNQPQHF.

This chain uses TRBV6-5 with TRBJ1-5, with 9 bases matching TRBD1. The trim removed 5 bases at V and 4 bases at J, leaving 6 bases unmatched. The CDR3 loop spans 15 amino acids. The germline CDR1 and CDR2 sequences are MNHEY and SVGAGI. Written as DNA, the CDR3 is TGTGCCAGCAGTAGGGACAGGGCTCGTAATCAGCCCCAGCATTTT. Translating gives CASSRDRARNQPQHF.

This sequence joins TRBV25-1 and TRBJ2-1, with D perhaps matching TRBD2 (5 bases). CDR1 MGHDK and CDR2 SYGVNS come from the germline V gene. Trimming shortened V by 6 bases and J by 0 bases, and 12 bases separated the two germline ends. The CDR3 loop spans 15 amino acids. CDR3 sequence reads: CASRGVEGSYNEQFF. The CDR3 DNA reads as TGTGCCAGCAGGGGTGTTGAGGGCTCCTACAATGAGCAGTTCTTC.

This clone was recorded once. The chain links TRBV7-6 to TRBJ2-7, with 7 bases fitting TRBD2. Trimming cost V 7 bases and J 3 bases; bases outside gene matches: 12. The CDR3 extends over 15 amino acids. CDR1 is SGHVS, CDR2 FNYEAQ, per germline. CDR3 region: CASTTSSGRHYEQYF. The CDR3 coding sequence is TGTGCCAGCACCACGAGTAGCGGGCGTCACTACGAGCAGTACTTC.

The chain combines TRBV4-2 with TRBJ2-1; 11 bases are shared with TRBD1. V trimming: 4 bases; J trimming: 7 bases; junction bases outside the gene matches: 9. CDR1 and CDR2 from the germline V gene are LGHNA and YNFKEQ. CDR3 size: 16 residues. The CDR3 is CASSRIGQGAKNEQFF. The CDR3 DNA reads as TGTGCCAGCAGCCGAATAGGACAGGGGGCAAAAAATGAGCAGTTCTTC.

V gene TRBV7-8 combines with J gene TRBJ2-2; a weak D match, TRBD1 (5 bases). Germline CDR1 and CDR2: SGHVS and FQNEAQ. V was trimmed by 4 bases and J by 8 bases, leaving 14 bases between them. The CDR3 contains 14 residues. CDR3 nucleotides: TGTGCCAGCAGCTCCCGACTCAGGGCTGGGGAGCTGTTTTTT. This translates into CASSSRLRAGELFF.

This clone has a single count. The CDR3 sequence: CATSPRGRGETQYF. The CDR3, as DNA: TGTGCCACCAGCCCCAGGGGTAGAGGAGAGACCCAGTACTTC. The V and J genes are TRBV15 and TRBJ2-5; TRBD1 might be the D (6 bases). CDR1 and CDR2 from the germline V gene are LNHNV and YYDKDF (reference sequence). The CDR3 loop spans 14 amino acids. V was shortened by 5 bases and J by 4 bases, with 14 bases between the two germline ends.

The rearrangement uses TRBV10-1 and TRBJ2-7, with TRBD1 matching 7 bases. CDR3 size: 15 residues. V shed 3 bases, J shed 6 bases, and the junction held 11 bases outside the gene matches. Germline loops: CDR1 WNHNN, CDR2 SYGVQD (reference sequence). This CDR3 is CASSEETGILCEQYF. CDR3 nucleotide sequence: TGCGCCAGCAGTGAAGAGACAGGGATCTTATGCGAGCAGTACTTC.

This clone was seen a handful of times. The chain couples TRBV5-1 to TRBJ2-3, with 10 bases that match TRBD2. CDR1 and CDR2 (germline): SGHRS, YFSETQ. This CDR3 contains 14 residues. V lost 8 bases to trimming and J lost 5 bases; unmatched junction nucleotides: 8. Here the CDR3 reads CASQREGQGDTQYF. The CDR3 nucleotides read TGCGCCAGTCAGCGGGAGGGCCAAGGAGATACGCAGTATTTT.

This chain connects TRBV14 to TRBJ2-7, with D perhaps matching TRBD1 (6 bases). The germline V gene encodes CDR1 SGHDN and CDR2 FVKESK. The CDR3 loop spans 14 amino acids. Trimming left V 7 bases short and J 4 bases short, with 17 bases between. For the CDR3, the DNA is TGTGCCAGCACCGCGGACAGATGGCCTTACGAGCAGTACTTC. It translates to CASTADRWPYEQYF.

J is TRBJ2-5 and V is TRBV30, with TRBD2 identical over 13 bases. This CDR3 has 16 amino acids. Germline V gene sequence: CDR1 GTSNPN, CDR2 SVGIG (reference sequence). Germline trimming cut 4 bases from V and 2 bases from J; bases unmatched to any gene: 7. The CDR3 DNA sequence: TGTGCCTGGACTCCGGGACTAGCGGGAAATCAAGAGACCCAGTACTTC. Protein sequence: CAWTPGLAGNQETQYF.

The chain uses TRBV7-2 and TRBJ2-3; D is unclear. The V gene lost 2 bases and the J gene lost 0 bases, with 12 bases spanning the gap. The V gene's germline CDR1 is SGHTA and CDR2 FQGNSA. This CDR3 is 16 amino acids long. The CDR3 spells CASSLNSPGSTDTQYF. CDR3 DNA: TGTGCCAGCAGCTTAAATAGTCCTGGTAGCACAGATACGCAGTATTTT.

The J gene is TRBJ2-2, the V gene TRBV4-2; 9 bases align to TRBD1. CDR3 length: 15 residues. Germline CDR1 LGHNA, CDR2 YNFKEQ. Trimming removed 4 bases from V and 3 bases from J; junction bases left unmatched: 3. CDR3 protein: CASSRRDRDTGELFF. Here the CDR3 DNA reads TGTGCCAGCAGCCGCCGGGACAGGGACACCGGGGAGCTGTTTTTT.

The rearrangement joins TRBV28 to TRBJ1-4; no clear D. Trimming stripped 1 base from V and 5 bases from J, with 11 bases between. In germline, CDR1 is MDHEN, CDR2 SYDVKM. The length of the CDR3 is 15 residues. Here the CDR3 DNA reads TGTGCCAGCAGTTTATCACGGGGATGGAATGAAAAACTGTTTTTT. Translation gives CASSLSRGWNEKLFF.

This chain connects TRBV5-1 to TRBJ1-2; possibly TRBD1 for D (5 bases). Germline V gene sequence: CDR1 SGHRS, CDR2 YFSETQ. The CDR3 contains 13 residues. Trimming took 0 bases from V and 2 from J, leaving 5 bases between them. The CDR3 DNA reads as TGCGCCAGCAGCTTGGAGGGGAACTATGGCTACACCTTC. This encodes CASSLEGNYGYTF.

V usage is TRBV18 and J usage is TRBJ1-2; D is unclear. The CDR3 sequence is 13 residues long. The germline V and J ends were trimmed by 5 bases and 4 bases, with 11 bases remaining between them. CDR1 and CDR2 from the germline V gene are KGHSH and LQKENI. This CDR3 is CASSKDGSYGYTF. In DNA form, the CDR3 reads TGTGCCAGCTCAAAGGACGGGAGCTATGGCTACACCTTC.

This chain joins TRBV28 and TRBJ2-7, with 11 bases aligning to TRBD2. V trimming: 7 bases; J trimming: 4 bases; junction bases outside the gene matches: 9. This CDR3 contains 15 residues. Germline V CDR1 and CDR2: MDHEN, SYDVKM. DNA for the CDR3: TGTGCCAGCACTTACGGGGGACTAGCGGTTTACGAGCAGTACTTC. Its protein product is CASTYGGLAVYEQYF.

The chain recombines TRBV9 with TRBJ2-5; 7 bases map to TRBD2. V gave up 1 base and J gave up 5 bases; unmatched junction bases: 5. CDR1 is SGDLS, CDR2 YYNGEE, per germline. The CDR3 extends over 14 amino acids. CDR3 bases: TGTGCCAGCAGCGTATCCGGGGGGACGGAGACCCAGTACTTC. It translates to CASSVSGGTETQYF. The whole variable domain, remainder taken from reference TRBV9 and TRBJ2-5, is DSGVTQTPKHLITATGQRVTLRCSPRSGDLSVYWYQQSLDQGLQFLIQYYNGEERAKGNILERFSAQQFPDLHSELNLSSLELGDSALYFCASSVSGGTETQYFGPGTRLLVL.

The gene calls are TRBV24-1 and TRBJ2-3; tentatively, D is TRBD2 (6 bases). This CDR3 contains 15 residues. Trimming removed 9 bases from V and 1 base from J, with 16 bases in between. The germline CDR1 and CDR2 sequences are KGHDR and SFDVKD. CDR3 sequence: CATGGRRGGTDTQYF. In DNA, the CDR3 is TGTGCCACCGGGGGACGGCGGGGAGGCACAGATACGCAGTATTTT.

CDR3 sequence reads: CASSVGQGRYEQYF. CDR3 DNA sequence: TGTGCCAGTAGTGTTGGACAGGGGAGGTACGAGCAGTACTTC. The chain is built from TRBV19 and TRBJ2-7; 9 positions match TRBD1. CDR1 is LNHDA and CDR2 is SQIVND in the germline V gene (reference sequence). This CDR3 contains 14 residues. V lost 5 bases to trimming and J lost 4 bases; unmatched junction nucleotides: 6.